One sample yielded the 8 T cell receptor beta chains listed below, sequenced in a study of cytomegalovirus exposure and HLA in healthy donors. In the PCR, 60 Vbeta and 13 Jbeta primers were used. TCRdb's copy holds only in-frame clones and misses some; the assay was immunoSEQ multiplex PCR. The sample has 130,000 to 150,000 clones; 78% are singletons. Sequenced sample: PBMCs. Receptor source: a male donor in good health and CMV-seronegative.

This clone appeared a few times. This chain joins TRBV6-1 and TRBJ1-1; the D gene is possibly TRBD1 (6 bases). With 7 bases removed from V and 0 bases from J, the gap between germline ends came to 12 bases. This CDR3 region has 14 residues. Germline V gene lookup returns CDR1 MNHNS and CDR2 SASEGT. CDR3 sequence reads: CASTVDRMNTEAFF. CDR3 in DNA: TGTGCCAGCACCGTCGACAGGATGAACACTGAAGCTTTCTTT.

The chain has TRBV6-6 and TRBJ1-1; D is perhaps TRBD1 (6 bases). Germline V lookup: CDR1 MNHNY, CDR2 SVGAGI (reference sequence). The V and J ends lost 7 bases and 6 bases respectively, with 15 bases between them. The CDR3 loop spans 13 amino acids. The CDR3 reads CASTFESGAEAFF. CDR3 bases: TGTGCCAGCACCTTCGAATCAGGGGCTGAAGCTTTCTTT.

This chain joins TRBV6-6 and TRBJ1-3; TRBD1 is a possible D gene (5 bases). Looked up from germline, CDR1 is MNHNY and CDR2 is SVGAGI (reference sequence). Deletions cut 5 bases from V and 4 bases from J, with 15 bases between. The CDR3 is 15 amino acids. The CDR3 coding sequence is TGTGCCAGCAGTAGGGGATCGGCTTTCGGAAACACCATATATTTT. It codes for CASSRGSAFGNTIYF.

J is TRBJ2-3 and V is TRBV25-1; 10 bases are shared with TRBD2. Germline V gene sequence: CDR1 MGHDK, CDR2 SYGVNS. The CDR3 runs 18 residues. J was trimmed by 1 base and V by 5 bases; bases with no gene match: 12. The CDR3 loop is CASSISVAGGWGTDTQYF. CDR3 nucleotide sequence: TGTGCCAGCAGTATCTCGGTAGCGGGAGGATGGGGCACAGATACGCAGTATTTT.

This chain links TRBV5-1 with TRBJ1-1; 11 bases fit TRBD1. Germline V lookup: CDR1 SGHRS, CDR2 YFSETQ. CDR3 length: 16 amino acids. V was clipped by 0 bases and J by 5 bases; unmatched bases: 6. The CDR3 coding sequence is TGCGCCAGCAGCTTGGCCTGGGACAGGGGGAGAACTGAAGCTTTCTTT. This codes for CASSLAWDRGRTEAFF.

This clone was detected only a few times. V gene TRBV29-1 combines with J gene TRBJ2-7, with 9 bases fitting TRBD1. The ends lost 2 bases at V and 6 bases at J; junction bases unmatched: 8. CDR3 length equals 14 residues. Germline V gives CDR1 SQVTM, CDR2 ANQGSEA. The CDR3 loop is CSVEKQGAPPEQYF. In DNA form, the CDR3 reads TGCAGCGTTGAAAAACAGGGGGCTCCCCCCGAGCAGTACTTC.

This clone was found a few times. The rearrangement joins TRBV7-9 to TRBJ1-3, with 10 bases matching TRBD1. This CDR3 contains 15 residues. The V gene's germline CDR1 is SEHNR and CDR2 FQNEAQ (reference sequence). Trimming took 5 bases from V and 5 from J; bases not matched to a gene: 6. In DNA form, the CDR3 reads TGTGCCAGCAGCGCTACGGGACAGGGGAGAAACACCATATATTTT. This translates into CASSATGQGRNTIYF.

The chain has TRBV6-5 and TRBJ2-7; TRBD1 aligns across 7 bases. Germline V gene sequence: CDR1 MNHEY, CDR2 SVGAGI. CDR3 size: 13 residues. Germline trimming cut 1 base from V and 3 bases from J; bases unmatched to any gene: 0. The CDR3 coding sequence is TGTGCCAGCAGTTACTACAGGGGCTACGAGCAGTACTTC. Its translation is CASSYYRGYEQYF.